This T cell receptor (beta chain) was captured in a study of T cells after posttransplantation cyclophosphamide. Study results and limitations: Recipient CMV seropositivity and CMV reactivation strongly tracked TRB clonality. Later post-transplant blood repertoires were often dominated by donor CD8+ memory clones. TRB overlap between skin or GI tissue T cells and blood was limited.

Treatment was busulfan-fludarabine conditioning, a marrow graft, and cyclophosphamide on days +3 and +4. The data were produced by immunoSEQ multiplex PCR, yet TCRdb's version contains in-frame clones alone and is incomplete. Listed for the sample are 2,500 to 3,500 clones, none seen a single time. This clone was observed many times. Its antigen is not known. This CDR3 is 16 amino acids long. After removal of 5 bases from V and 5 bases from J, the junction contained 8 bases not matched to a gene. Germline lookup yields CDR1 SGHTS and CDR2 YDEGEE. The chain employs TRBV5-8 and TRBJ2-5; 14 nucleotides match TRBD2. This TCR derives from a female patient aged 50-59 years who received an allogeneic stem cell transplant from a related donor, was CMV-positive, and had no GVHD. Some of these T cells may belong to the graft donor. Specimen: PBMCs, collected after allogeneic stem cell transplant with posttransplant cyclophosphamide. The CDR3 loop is CASRTSGRAVGETQYF. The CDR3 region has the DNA TGTGCCAGCAGGACTAGCGGGAGGGCCGTCGGCGAGACCCAGTACTTC.